This TCR beta chain was recorded in a study of glioma-infiltrating T cells after dendritic cell vaccination. Across the whole study: Samples are from glioblastoma patients in Phase I and II dendritic cell vaccine trials. Patients received three intradermal dendritic cell vaccine injections at biweekly intervals.

In this sample, this clone turned up a few times. Its specificity is not known. Points from the study as a whole: Survival was not directly related to TCR clonality in these patients.

Selection required adequate fresh-frozen tumor tissue plus more than two years' survival data. Method: immunoSEQ multiplex PCR; TCRdb's copy keeps in-frame clones and lacks some. Of around 90,000 clones listed, 70% to 80% are singletons. The CDR3 consists of 14 residues. Trimming removed 7 bases at V and 2 bases at J, with 13 bases between. Germline V CDR1 and CDR2: SGHKS, YYEKEE (reference sequence). This TCR came from a human donor with glioblastoma. This sequence joins TRBV5-5 and TRBJ1-3; D is unclear. The sequencing used blood, collected before dendritic cell vaccination. The CDR3 sequence: CASRSGGPGNTIYF. DNA for the CDR3: TGTGCCAGCCGGAGTGGAGGGCCTGGAAACACCATATATTTT. Filled out from reference TRBV5-5 and TRBJ1-3, the complete variable domain reads DAGVTQSPTHLIKTRGQQVTLRCSPISGHKSVSWYQQVLGQGPQFIFQYYEKEERGRGNFPDRFSARQFPNYSSELNVNALLLGDSALYLCASRSGGPGNTIYFGEGSWLTVV.